The rows below give T cell receptor beta chains drawn from one sample of a study of shared clonotypes between healthy human individuals. Assay: immunoSEQ multiplex PCR; the TCRdb copy retains only in-frame clones and omits some. The sample has approximately 100,000 clones; more than 65% are singletons. Input material: memory CD8+ T cells sorted from blood. These receptors all stem from a woman in her 30s in good health. CDR3s include the opening cysteine and the closing phenylalanine or tryptophan. Each record gives: V gene, D gene, J gene, clone size, CDR3 protein, CDR3 DNA. The D gene is left open where the match is weak. Only some rows state a clone size, as once, few, many or a class for expanded clones.

V: TRBV25-1; D: .; J: TRBJ2-1; size: .; CDR3: CASSNATEQFF; DNA: TGTGCCAGCAGTAACGCGACTGAGCAGTTCTTC
V: TRBV28; D: .; J: TRBJ2-5; size: few; CDR3: CASTPLRAGEETQYF; DNA: TGTGCCAGCACCCCCCTTCGGGCAGGCGAAGAGACCCAGTACTTC
V: TRBV28; D: TRBD2; J: TRBJ2-3; size: .; CDR3: CASSLSGRLTDTQYF; DNA: TGTGCCAGCAGTCTTAGCGGGAGGCTCACAGATACGCAGTATTTT
V: TRBV7-9; D: .; J: TRBJ1-5; size: .; CDR3: CASSLAGPEQPQHF; DNA: TGTGCCAGCAGCTTGGCAGGTCCTGAGCAGCCCCAGCATTTT
V: TRBV29-1; D: .; J: TRBJ1-2; size: .; CDR3: CSASQGSSHGYTF; DNA: TGCAGCGCTTCACAGGGTTCTTCCCATGGCTACACCTTC
V: TRBV5-1; D: .; J: TRBJ2-5; size: .; CDR3: CASSSDGTETQYF; DNA: TGCGCCAGCAGCTCTGACGGGACAGAGACCCAGTACTTC
V: TRBV19; D: .; J: TRBJ1-1; size: many; CDR3: CASSAWTESEAFF; DNA: TGTGCCAGTAGTGCATGGACAGAGTCTGAAGCTTTCTTT
V: TRBV28; D: TRBD1; J: TRBJ1-4; size: .; CDR3: CATTTPPDRGEKLFF; DNA: TGTGCCACCACTACTCCCCCGGACAGGGGCGAAAAACTGTTTTTT
V: TRBV6-6; D: TRBD2; J: TRBJ2-1; size: .; CDR3: CASSYILAGDNEQFF; DNA: TGTGCCAGCAGTTACATACTAGCGGGAGACAATGAGCAGTTCTTC
V: TRBV5-4; D: .; J: TRBJ2-7; size: .; CDR3: CASSLAASGRTYEQYF; DNA: TGTGCCAGCAGCTTGGCCGCGAGCGGGCGTACCTACGAGCAGTACTTC
V: TRBV7-9; D: .; J: TRBJ2-7; size: .; CDR3: CASSSGWARSYEQYF; DNA: TGTGCCAGCAGCTCGGGGTGGGCGCGGTCCTACGAGCAGTACTTC
V: TRBV1; D: .; J: TRBJ1-3; size: .; CDR3: CTSSQEVKGEQLTGNTIYF; DNA: TGCACCAGCAGCCAAGAGGTGAAGGGGGAACAATTAACCGGAAACACCATATATTTT
V: TRBV23-1; D: .; J: TRBJ1-1; size: many; CDR3: CASSHPTNTEAFF; DNA: TGCGCCAGCAGTCACCCGACGAACACTGAAGCTTTCTTT
V: TRBV4-1; D: TRBD1; J: TRBJ1-1; size: .; CDR3: CASSDRVYTEAFF; DNA: TGCGCCAGCAGCGACAGGGTTTACACTGAAGCTTTCTTT
V: TRBV9; D: .; J: TRBJ1-3; size: many; CDR3: CASSVEVGAGNTIYF; DNA: TGTGCCAGCAGCGTAGAAGTGGGGGCTGGAAACACCATATATTTT
V: TRBV6-6; D: .; J: TRBJ2-3; size: .; CDR3: CASSWGTQSTDTQYF; DNA: TGTGCCAGCAGCTGGGGGACCCAGAGCACAGATACGCAGTATTTT
V: TRBV2; D: .; J: TRBJ1-1; size: medium-sized; CDR3: CASSVGEAFF; DNA: TGTGCCAGCAGTGTCGGTGAAGCTTTCTTT
V: TRBV7-2; D: TRBD2; J: TRBJ2-7; size: .; CDR3: CASRPTSGGSLAQYF; DNA: TGTGCCAGCAGACCGACTAGCGGGGGCTCCTTGGCCCAGTACTTC
V: TRBV6-4; D: TRBD2; J: TRBJ2-1; size: .; CDR3: CASSDSFLAGGPSYNEQFF; DNA: TGTGCCAGCAGTGACTCGTTTTTAGCGGGAGGGCCATCCTACAATGAGCAGTTCTTC
V: TRBV7-2; D: TRBD1; J: TRBJ2-7; size: once; CDR3: CASSLSLTGLSYEQYF; DNA: TGTGCCAGCAGCTTAAGCTTGACAGGGCTCTCCTACGAGCAGTACTTC
V: TRBV28; D: TRBD1; J: TRBJ1-4; size: .; CDR3: CASSPTRGGSEKLFF; DNA: TGTGCCAGCAGTCCGACCAGGGGGGGGAGTGAAAAACTGTTTTTT
V: TRBV7-9; D: .; J: TRBJ2-6; size: .; CDR3: CASSGFASRANVLTF; DNA: TGTGCCAGCAGCGGGTTCGCTTCGAGGGCCAACGTCCTGACTTTC
V: TRBV7-8; D: .; J: TRBJ1-2; size: .; CDR3: CASSNPSGGEPNYGYTF; DNA: TGTGCCAGCAGCAACCCCTCGGGGGGGGAACCTAACTATGGCTACACCTTC
V: TRBV11-2; D: TRBD1; J: TRBJ2-7; size: .; CDR3: CASSLGDRVGSYEQYF; DNA: TGTGCCAGCAGCTTGGGCGACAGGGTGGGCTCCTACGAGCAGTACTTC
V: TRBV6-4; D: .; J: TRBJ2-4; size: .; CDR3: CASGSADLDGTKNIQYF; DNA: TGTGCCAGCGGGTCAGCAGATTTAGACGGGACCAAAAACATTCAGTACTTC
V: TRBV9; D: TRBD2; J: TRBJ2-2; size: .; CDR3: CASSIRGLAATGELFF; DNA: TGTGCCAGCAGCATTCGTGGGCTAGCGGCCACCGGGGAGCTGTTTTTT
V: TRBV28; D: .; J: TRBJ1-1; size: few; CDR3: CASIFLTGGATEAFF; DNA: TGTGCCAGCATCTTCCTCACCGGGGGGGCCACTGAAGCTTTCTTT
V: TRBV28; D: TRBD1; J: TRBJ2-4; size: .; CDR3: CASSLMLEDRGENIQYF; DNA: TGTGCCAGCAGTTTAATGCTCGAAGACAGGGGGGAGAACATTCAGTACTTC
V: TRBV5-1; D: TRBD2; J: TRBJ2-7; size: .; CDR3: CASSLLSTSGNYEQYF; DNA: TGCGCCAGCAGCTTACTATCGACTAGCGGGAACTACGAGCAGTACTTC
V: TRBV6-4; D: TRBD2; J: TRBJ2-2; size: many; CDR3: CASSDSGGETGELFF; DNA: TGTGCCAGCAGTGACTCGGGAGGGGAAACCGGGGAGCTGTTTTTT
V: TRBV7-8; D: TRBD1; J: TRBJ1-3; size: .; CDR3: CASRDRGHGNTIYF; DNA: TGTGCCAGCAGAGACAGGGGGCATGGAAACACCATATATTTT
V: TRBV18; D: .; J: TRBJ1-5; size: .; CDR3: CASSNTGYFGQPQHF; DNA: TGTGCCAGCTCAAACACAGGGTACTTCGGACAGCCCCAGCATTTT
V: TRBV10-1; D: TRBD2; J: TRBJ2-7; size: .; CDR3: CASSEGLAGYEQYF; DNA: TGCGCCAGCAGTGAGGGACTAGCGGGCTACGAGCAGTACTTC
V: TRBV11-2; D: .; J: TRBJ1-2; size: few; CDR3: CASSLNFGDYGYTF; DNA: TGTGCCAGCAGCTTAAATTTCGGAGACTATGGCTACACCTTC
V: TRBV11-2; D: .; J: TRBJ1-2; size: .; CDR3: CASSLDWDVNYGYTF; DNA: TGTGCCAGCAGCTTAGATTGGGACGTAAACTATGGCTACACCTTC
V: TRBV6-1; D: .; J: TRBJ1-5; size: .; CDR3: CASSEVGGKHF; DNA: TGTGCCAGCAGTGAAGTTGGGGGAAAGCATTTT
V: TRBV2; D: .; J: TRBJ2-7; size: .; CDR3: CASSVFFFGDPYEQYF; DNA: TGTGCCAGCAGCGTATTCTTCTTCGGGGACCCCTACGAGCAGTACTTC